This TCR beta chain was observed in a study of shared clonotypes between healthy human individuals. Across the whole study: Two women and three men aged 18 to 49 served as donors. The plates for each donor numbered three CD4 naive, three CD4 memory, two CD8 naive and one CD8 memory. Findings and limits, study-wide: Estimated richness values were generally larger in naive subsets than in memory subsets.

The CDR3 extends over 12 amino acids. Germline V gene lookup returns CDR1 SQVTM and CDR2 ANQGSEA. Trimming cost V 7 bases and J 1 base, with 10 bases left between them. Measured with immunoSEQ multiplex PCR; TCRdb has only the in-frame clones, and not every one. The profile shows around 1.9 million clones, more than 85% of them singletons. This clone has only a few counts. Its specificity is unknown. The sample has other DNA sequences that encode this CDR3 too. CD45RO negativity and positive selection for CCR7 defined naive CD8 cells, a population that excluded terminally differentiated effector memory CD45RA+ cells. Free of recent acute infections or vaccinations, the donors were healthy HIV-negative adults.

Material for sequencing was naive CD8+ T cells from PBMCs. This sequence joins TRBV29-1 and TRBJ1-1; D is possibly TRBD1 (6 bases). The TCR was taken from a man aged 18 to 35 in good health. Some clones in this sample may be carry-over from other donors' samples. The CDR3 region is CSAKTGNTEAFF. CDR3 coding DNA: TGCAGCGCAAAGACAGGGAACACTGAAGCTTTCTTT.